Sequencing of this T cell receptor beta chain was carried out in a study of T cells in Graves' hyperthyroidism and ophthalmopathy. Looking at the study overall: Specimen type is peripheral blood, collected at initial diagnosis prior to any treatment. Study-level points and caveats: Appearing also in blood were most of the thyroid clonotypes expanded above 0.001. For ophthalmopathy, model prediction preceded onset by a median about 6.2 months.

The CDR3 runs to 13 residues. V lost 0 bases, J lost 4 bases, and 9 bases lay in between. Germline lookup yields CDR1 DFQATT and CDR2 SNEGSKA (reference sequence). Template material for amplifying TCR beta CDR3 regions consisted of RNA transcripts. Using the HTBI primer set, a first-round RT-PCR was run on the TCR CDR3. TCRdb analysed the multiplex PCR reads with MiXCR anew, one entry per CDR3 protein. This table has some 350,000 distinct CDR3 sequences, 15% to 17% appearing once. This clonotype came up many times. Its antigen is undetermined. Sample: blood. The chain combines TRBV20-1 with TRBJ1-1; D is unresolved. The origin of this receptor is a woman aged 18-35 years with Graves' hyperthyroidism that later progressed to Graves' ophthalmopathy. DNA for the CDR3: TGCAGTGCTAGAGATCTCGTGGGCACTGAAGCTTTCTTT. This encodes CSARDLVGTEAFF.